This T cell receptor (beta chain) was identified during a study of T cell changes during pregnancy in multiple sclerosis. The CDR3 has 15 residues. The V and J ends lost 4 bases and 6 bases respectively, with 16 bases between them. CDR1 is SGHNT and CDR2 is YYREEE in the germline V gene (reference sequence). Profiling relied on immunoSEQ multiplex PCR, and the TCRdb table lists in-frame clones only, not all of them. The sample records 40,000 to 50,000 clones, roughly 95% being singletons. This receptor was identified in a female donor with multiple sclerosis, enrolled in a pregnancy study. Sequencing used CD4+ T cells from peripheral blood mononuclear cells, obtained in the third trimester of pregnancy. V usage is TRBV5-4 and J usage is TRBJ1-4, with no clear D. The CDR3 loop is CASSINTEPHEKLFF. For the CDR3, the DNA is TGTGCCAGCAGCATAAACACCGAACCTCATGAAAAACTGTTTTTT.